These T cell receptor beta chains were read from a single sample in a study of cytomegalovirus exposure and HLA in healthy donors. Measured with immunoSEQ multiplex PCR; TCRdb has only the in-frame clones, and not every one. This sample has more than 95,000 clones; 95% to 96% occur once, and the top ten carry 1.5% to 2%. The sequenced sample was PBMCs. The receptors originated from a man between 18 and 35 years old in good health and CMV-seronegative. The CDR3 runs from the conserved cysteine through the conserved F or W. D genes are given only for firm matches. Rows may omit the clone size; those that give it use once, few, many or a size class.

TRBJ2-7 . TRBV5-1 TRBD1 TGCGCCAGCAGTTTCTCCTCCGGGACAGGGATTTACGAGCAGTACTTC CASSFSSGTGIYEQYF
TRBJ2-3 . TRBV15 TRBD2 TGTGCCACCAAACTAGCGGGAGGAGATACGCAGTATTTT CATKLAGGDTQYF
TRBJ2-7 . TRBV7-7 TRBD1 TGTGCTAGCAGCTTGAAGCACAGGACAGGGTACGAGCAGTACTTC CASSLKHRTGYEQYF
TRBJ2-5 . TRBV18 . TGTGCCAGCTCTCAACCGGGGGAGACCCAGTACTTC CASSQPGETQYF
TRBJ1-2 . TRBV6-5 . TGTGCCAGCAGCCCCGTTAACCTGGCTGGCTACACCTTC CASSPVNLAGYTF
TRBJ2-3 . TRBV9 . TGTGCCAGCAGCGTAGAGTTGCGGCCCACAGATACGCAGTATTTT CASSVELRPTDTQYF
TRBJ2-1 . TRBV5-5 TRBD2 TGTGCCAGCAGCTTTAGCGGGAGGGTAGGTGCTGAGCAGTTCTTC CASSFSGRVGAEQFF
TRBJ1-1 . TRBV5-6 . TGTGCCAGCAGACCGCAGGGTGTGTGGACTGAAGCTTTCTTT CASRPQGVWTEAFF
TRBJ1-1 . TRBV6-5 . TGTGCCAGCAGTTACTCGGAGGACAGGAACACTGAAGCTTTCTTT CASSYSEDRNTEAFF
TRBJ1-5 few TRBV28 . TGTGCCAGCGCGGGGGGTCTTAGCAATCAGCCCCAGCATTTT CASAGGLSNQPQHF
TRBJ2-1 . TRBV7-2 TRBD2 TGTGCCAGCAACCCCGGGACTAGTTATCGTGAGCAGTTCTTC CASNPGTSYREQFF
TRBJ2-4 . TRBV4-1 . TGCGCCAGCAGCCAAGAAGGGTCTAGCGCTACCAAAAACATTCAGTACTTC CASSQEGSSATKNIQYF
TRBJ1-2 . TRBV9 TRBD1 TGTGCCAGCAGCTCTCATCGACAGGGTTGGGACTATGGCTACACCTTC CASSSHRQGWDYGYTF
TRBJ1-1 . TRBV28 . TGTGCCAGCAAGGAGTTCACTGAAGCTTTCTTT CASKEFTEAFF
TRBJ2-7 . TRBV7-9 TRBD1 TGTGCCAGCAGCTCGCCAGTGCCGGACAGGGCATACGAGCAGTACTTC CASSSPVPDRAYEQYF
TRBJ2-7 . TRBV6-5 . TGTGCCAGTCACGAGAATCCCTACGAGCAGTACTTC CASHENPYEQYF
TRBJ2-2 . TRBV30 . TGTGCCTGTGCTTCAGGTGGGAACACCGGGGAGCTGTTTTTT CACASGGNTGELFF
TRBJ2-7 . TRBV13 . TGTGCCAGCAGCTTAGGGACACCGATCTACGAGCAGTACTTC CASSLGTPIYEQYF
TRBJ2-1 . TRBV19 . TGTGCCAGTAGTATCGCGGCGGGCCTGCTTAATGAGCAGTTCTTC CASSIAAGLLNEQFF
TRBJ1-1 few TRBV19 . TGTGCCAGTAGTATAGCTGGAGGGAAGGTAGGGAACACTGAAGCTTTCTTT CASSIAGGKVGNTEAFF
TRBJ1-2 . TRBV7-9 . TGTGCCAGCAGCTTGGGCATCCCTAACTATGGCTACACCTTC CASSLGIPNYGYTF
TRBJ2-1 . TRBV23-1 . TGCGCCAGCAGTCAATCGAGCGCTTCCCGGAGGGCTTACAATGAGCAGTTCTTC CASSQSSASRRAYNEQFF